This entry concerns a single TCR beta chain. At the DNA level, this CDR3 is encoded by other sequences in the same sample as well. The V end was cut by 1 base, the J end by 0 bases, with 10 bases between. The CDR3 totals 17 residues. From germline, CDR1 is SGHDN and CDR2 FVKESK. This record comes from a study of cytomegalovirus exposure and HLA in healthy donors. Primers for the PCR totalled 60 Vbeta and 13 Jbeta. The protocol was immunoSEQ multiplex PCR, while the TCRdb copy is restricted to in-frame clones and leaves out a portion. Altogether some 170,000 clones are present, about four fifths being singletons, with the ten largest covering over 4.5%.

Sequencing was performed on PBMCs. The V and J genes are TRBV14 and TRBJ1-6; D is unclear. This TCR was recovered from a woman aged 18-29 years in good health and CMV-seropositive. The CDR3: CASSQGLGSSYNSPLHF. CDR3 bases: TGTGCCAGCAGCCAAGGATTGGGGAGCTCCTATAATTCACCCCTCCACTTT.